This T cell receptor beta chain derives from a study of early T cells in non-severe SARS-CoV-2 infection. Whole-study context: Sequenced bulk RNA came from whole blood that was unsorted, and chains were unpaired. General study findings and limits: Using VDJdb, the matching emphasized anti-spike CD8 responses while missing private and CD4 specificities.

Germline CDR1 reads SGHTA; CDR2 reads FQGNSA. This CDR3 is 15 amino acids long. The V gene lost 5 bases and the J gene lost 5 bases, with 18 bases spanning the gap. To note about this clonotype: The antigen is undetermined.

Attachment of unique molecular identifiers was made to individual cDNA molecules. TCRdb re-called the 5' RACE reads through MiXCR, storing one row per CDR3 protein. The table has roughly 57,000 distinct CDR3 sequences, under 15% seen once. The chain has TRBV7-2 and TRBJ2-5, with D unclear. This clonotype was sampled from an adult who was a healthcare worker with PCR-confirmed SARS-CoV-2 infection or an uninfected control (not recorded which). The sequenced sample consisted of whole blood. The CDR3 reads CASSLYAVQAETQYF. In nucleotides, the CDR3 is TGTGCCAGCAGCCTATATGCAGTTCAGGCGGAGACCCAGTACTTC.